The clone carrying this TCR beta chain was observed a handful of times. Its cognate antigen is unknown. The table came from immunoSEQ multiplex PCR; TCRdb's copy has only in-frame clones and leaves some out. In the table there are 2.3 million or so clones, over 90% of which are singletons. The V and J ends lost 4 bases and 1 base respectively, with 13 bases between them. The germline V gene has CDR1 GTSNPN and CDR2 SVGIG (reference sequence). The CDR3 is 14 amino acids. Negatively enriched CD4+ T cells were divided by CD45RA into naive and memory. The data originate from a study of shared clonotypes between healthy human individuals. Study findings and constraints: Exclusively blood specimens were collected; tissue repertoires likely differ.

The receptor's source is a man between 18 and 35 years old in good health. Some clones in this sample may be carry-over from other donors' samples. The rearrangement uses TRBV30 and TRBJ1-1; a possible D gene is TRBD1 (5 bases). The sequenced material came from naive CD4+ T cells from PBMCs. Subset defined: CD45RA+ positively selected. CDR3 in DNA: TGTGCCTGGACGGCAGGGAGTACGAACACTGAAGCTTTCTTT. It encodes CAWTAGSTNTEAFF. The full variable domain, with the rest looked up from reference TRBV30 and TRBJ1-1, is SQTIHQWPATLVQPVGSPLSLECTVEGTSNPNLYWYRQAAGRGLQLLFYSVGIGQISSEVPQNLSASRPQDRQFILSSKKLLLSDSGFYLCAWTAGSTNTEAFFGQGTRLTVV.